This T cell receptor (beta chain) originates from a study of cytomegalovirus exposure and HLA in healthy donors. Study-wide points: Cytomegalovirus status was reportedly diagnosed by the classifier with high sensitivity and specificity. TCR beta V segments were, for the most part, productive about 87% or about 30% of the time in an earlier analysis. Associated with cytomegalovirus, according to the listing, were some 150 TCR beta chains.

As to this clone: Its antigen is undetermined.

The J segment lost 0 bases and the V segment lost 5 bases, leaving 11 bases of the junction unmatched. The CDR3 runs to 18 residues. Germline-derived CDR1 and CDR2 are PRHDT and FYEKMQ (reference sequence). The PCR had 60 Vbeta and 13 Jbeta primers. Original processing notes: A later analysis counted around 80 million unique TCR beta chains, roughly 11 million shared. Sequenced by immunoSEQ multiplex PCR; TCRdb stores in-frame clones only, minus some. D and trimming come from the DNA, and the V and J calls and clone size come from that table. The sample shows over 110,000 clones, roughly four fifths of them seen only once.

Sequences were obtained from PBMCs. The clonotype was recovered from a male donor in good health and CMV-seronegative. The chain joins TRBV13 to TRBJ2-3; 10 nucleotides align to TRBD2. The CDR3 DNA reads TGTGCCAGCAGCCCTGGGACTAGCGCCGCCACGAGCACAGATACGCAGTATTTT. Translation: CASSPGTSAATSTDTQYF. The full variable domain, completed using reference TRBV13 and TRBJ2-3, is AAGVIQSPRHLIKEKRETATLKCYPIPRHDTVYWYQQGPGQDPQFLISFYEKMQSDKGSIPDRFSAQQFSDYHSELNMSSLELGDSALYFCASSPGTSAATSTDTQYFGPGTRLTVL.